Listed below are T cell receptor beta chains from one sample, sequenced in a study of cytomegalovirus exposure and HLA in healthy donors. The repertoire was sequenced with immunoSEQ multiplex PCR; TCRdb's copy has only in-frame clones and lacks some. The sample records under 200,000 clones, roughly 75% being singletons. The sequenced sample consisted of PBMCs. The source is a man aged 40-55 years in good health and CMV-seronegative. Each CDR3 is given with its conserved first and last residue. The D gene is left open where the match is weak. Size values are once, few and many counts, or a class for expanded clones, and some rows have none.

CASIKQGGGIGNTGELFF,TGTGCCAGCATCAAACAGGGGGGAGGGATTGGTAACACCGGGGAGCTGTTTTTT,NA,18,TRBJ2-2,TRBV7-2,NA
CSVVGQGISEQYF,TGCAGCGTTGTGGGGCAGGGTATTTCCGAGCAGTACTTC,NA,13,TRBJ2-7,TRBV29-1,NA
CSSSSRGGGYTF,TGTTCCAGCAGCTCTCGGGGGGGTGGCTACACCTTC,NA,12,TRBJ1-2,TRBV7-9,NA
CASSLGLGGRAGEQYF,TGTGCCAGCAGCTTAGGTCTTGGCGGGAGGGCCGGCGAGCAGTACTTC,TRBD2,16,TRBJ2-7,TRBV7-9,NA
CASSLTQGGSEAFF,TGCGCCAGCAGCTTGACCCAGGGCGGGAGTGAAGCTTTCTTT,NA,14,TRBJ1-1,TRBV5-1,NA
CASSFPTSGGPSSYNEQFF,TGTGCCAGCAGCTTCCCGACTAGCGGGGGCCCTAGCTCCTACAATGAGCAGTTCTTC,TRBD2,19,TRBJ2-1,TRBV7-2,NA
CASSDTGQPNEKLFF,TGTGCCAGCAGCGATACGGGACAGCCAAATGAAAAACTGTTTTTT,TRBD1,15,TRBJ1-4,TRBV7-2,NA
CASSIVGDMNTEAFF,TGTGCCAGTAGTATAGTTGGGGACATGAACACTGAAGCTTTCTTT,NA,15,TRBJ1-1,TRBV19,once
CASLVNPGQGAHNYGYTF,TGTGCCAGCCTCGTTAATCCGGGACAGGGGGCACACAACTATGGCTACACCTTC,TRBD1,18,TRBJ1-2,TRBV5-4,NA
CASSVSQTHTDTQYF,TGTGCCAGCAGTGTAAGCCAAACCCATACAGATACGCAGTATTTT,NA,15,TRBJ2-3,TRBV2,NA
CASSATGYQPQHF,TGTGCCAGCAGTGCGACAGGGTATCAGCCCCAGCATTTT,TRBD1,13,TRBJ1-5,TRBV6-1,few
CASSLAGTDKNIQYF,TGCGCCAGCAGCTTGGCCGGGACAGACAAAAACATTCAGTACTTC,TRBD1,15,TRBJ2-4,TRBV5-1,few
CALQPYGYEQYF,TGTGCCTTACAGCCTTATGGCTACGAGCAGTACTTC,NA,12,TRBJ2-7,TRBV6-1,NA
CAISDGTSGKQETQYF,TGTGCCATCAGCGACGGGACTAGCGGGAAACAAGAGACCCAGTACTTC,TRBD2,16,TRBJ2-5,TRBV10-3,NA
CASSLAVGGSYEQYF,TGTGCCAGCAGCTTGGCCGTAGGAGGATCCTACGAGCAGTACTTC,NA,15,TRBJ2-7,TRBV5-4,once
CSVEFGYYGYTF,TGCAGCGTTGAATTCGGATACTATGGCTATACCTTC,NA,12,TRBJ1-2,TRBV29-1,NA
CASSQSLSSYEQYF,TGCGCCAGCAGCCAATCTTTGTCCTCCTACGAGCAGTACTTC,NA,14,TRBJ2-7,TRBV4-3,few
CASTRDRDTGEQFF,TGCGCCAGCACCAGGGACAGGGATACTGGTGAGCAGTTCTTC,TRBD1,14,TRBJ2-1,TRBV10-1,NA
CASSLVPGQGSNTEAFF,TGTGCCAGCAGCTTGGTCCCGGGACAGGGATCGAACACTGAAGCTTTCTTT,TRBD1,17,TRBJ1-1,TRBV7-2,once
CSVGGLAMFGEQFF,TGCAGCGTTGGGGGGCTAGCTATGTTCGGTGAGCAGTTCTTC,NA,14,TRBJ2-1,TRBV29-1,NA
CASSPWESGSPDTQYF,TGTGCCAGCAGCCCCTGGGAAAGCGGGAGCCCAGATACGCAGTATTTT,TRBD2,16,TRBJ2-3,TRBV5-4,NA
CSVLGQGGYGYTF,TGCAGCGTTCTCGGACAGGGAGGCTATGGCTACACCTTC,TRBD1,13,TRBJ1-2,TRBV29-1,NA
CAISEQTGGGTEAFF,TGTGCCATCAGTGAGCAGACAGGGGGCGGCACTGAGGCTTTCTTT,TRBD1,15,TRBJ1-1,TRBV10-3,NA
CASSDNEQFF,TGTGCCAGCTCCGACAATGAGCAGTTCTTC,NA,10,TRBJ2-1,TRBV18,NA
CSAVTNYGYTF,TGCAGTGCTGTTACTAACTATGGCTACACCTTC,NA,11,TRBJ1-2,TRBV20-1,few
CAWSVPAGTDTQYF,TGTGCCTGGAGTGTACCGGCGGGAACAGATACGCAGTATTTT,NA,14,TRBJ2-3,TRBV30,NA
CASSATSGIAETQYF,TGTGCCAGCAGCGCGACTAGCGGGATTGCAGAGACCCAGTACTTC,TRBD2,15,TRBJ2-5,TRBV9,NA
CASSLVGTGPGEQYF,TGTGCCAGCAGCTTGGTTGGGACAGGGCCTGGGGAGCAGTACTTC,TRBD1,15,TRBJ2-7,TRBV5-4,NA